This entry is about one T cell receptor beta chain. What it recognizes is unknown. This record belongs to a study of cytomegalovirus exposure and HLA in healthy donors. Turning to the study itself: Earlier, 150 million to 200 million T cells were analyzed, and 117 million unique TCR beta sequences were found among them. Early release data held 85 million or so unique TCRs from HLA-typed donors.

General observations from the study: The authors assumed roughly uniform sequencing depth across donors for presence/absence analyses. Looking again later, the authors saw that most CMV-associated TCR beta chains seemed HLA-restricted.

In the PCR, 60 Vbeta and 13 Jbeta primers were used. Clones were read by immunoSEQ multiplex PCR, and TCRdb kept only the in-frame ones, dropping some. In all, the sample yields 150,000 to 200,000 clones. This TCR derives from a woman between 18 and 29 years old in good health and CMV-seropositive. Sequencing was performed on PBMCs.

CDR3 residues: CASSPAALAGGGDTQYF. The CDR3, as DNA: TGCGCCAGCAGCCCCGCGGCACTAGCGGGAGGTGGAGATACGCAGTATTTT. The chain is built from TRBV5-1 and TRBJ2-3, with 12 nucleotides matching TRBD2. Germline lookup yields CDR1 SGHRS and CDR2 YFSETQ. J gave up 5 bases and V 4 bases, and 11 bases lay outside the gene matches. CDR3 length: 17 amino acids.